The 29 T cell receptor beta chains below all came from one sample that was sequenced in a study of T cell responses to AZD1222 COVID-19 vaccine (dated by TCRdb to the early 2020s). Receptors were amplified or captured by the immunoSEQ multiplex PCR assay. The immuneACCESS repertoire file appears here via TCRdb, limited to in-frame rearrangements. These files lack a portion of the clones; in checked studies, under half of the deficit traces to unresolved V genes, and the cause of the others is not known. This sample holds over 120,000 clones; 85% to 95% were observed only once. The ten biggest clones cover 12% of the sample. According to the study, the label for this sample's time point signals: sample from adult after SARS-CoV-2 infection, after symptom onset. The material sequenced was peripheral blood, taken after recovery from COVID-19. The receptor source for this set is an adult who had recovered from COVID-19.

The chain carries TRBV6-5 and TRBJ2-3, with D tentatively TRBD1 (6 bases). The CDR3 sequence is 13 residues long. CDR1 is MNHEY and CDR2 is SVGAGI in the germline V gene. The V gene lost 6 bases and the J gene lost 3 bases, with 10 bases spanning the gap. The CDR3 DNA follows: TGTGCCAGCAGGGGGGCGTTGACAGATACGCAGTATTTT. Amino acids: CASRGALTDTQYF.

The chain is built from TRBV3-1 (or the pseudogene TRBV3-2) and TRBJ2-1; D is perhaps TRBD2 (8 bases). The CDR3 totals 15 residues. V was shortened by 5 bases and J by 10 bases, with 21 bases between the two germline ends. Germline CDR1 is LGHDT and CDR2 is YNNKEL (reference sequence). CDR3 protein: CASSYGTRGQGEQFF. The DNA of the CDR3 is TGTGCCAGCAGCTACGGGACTAGGGGGCAGGGGGAGCAGTTCTTC.

This clone was recorded once. This chain links TRBV2 with TRBJ1-6, with TRBD1 identical over 7 bases. This CDR3 spans 17 amino acids. Germline values: CDR1 SNHLY, CDR2 FYNNEI. J lost 0 bases, V lost 7 bases, and 9 bases had no gene match. The CDR3 DNA sequence: TGTGCCAGCACCCTACTAGGACAGGCCTCCTATAATTCACCCCTCCACTTT. Protein sequence: CASTLLGQASYNSPLHF. The complete variable domain, with remaining parts taken from reference TRBV2 and TRBJ1-6, reads EPEVTQTPSHQVTQMGQEVILRCVPISNHLYFYWYRQILGQKVEFLVSFYNNEISEKSEIFDDQFSVERPDGSNFTLKIRSTKLEDSAMYFCASTLLGQASYNSPLHFGNGTRLTVT.

This chain connects TRBV5-6 to TRBJ2-1, with 8 bases aligning to TRBD2. Trimming took 0 bases from V and 1 from J; bases not matched to a gene: 0. This CDR3 has 15 amino acids. The germline CDR1 and CDR2 sequences are SGHDT and YYEEEE. The CDR3 reads CASSLVAGSYNEQFF. Written as DNA, the CDR3 is TGTGCCAGCAGCTTGGTAGCGGGGTCCTACAATGAGCAGTTCTTC.

The genes are TRBV7-2 and TRBJ2-3; D not resolved. The CDR3 length is 13 residues. Trimming took 2 bases from V and 6 from J, leaving 9 bases between them. Germline V gene data show CDR1 as SGHTA and CDR2 as FQGNSA. CDR3 DNA sequence: TGTGCCAGCAGCTTACAGCGCAAGGATACGCAGTATTTT. Translated, it gives CASSLQRKDTQYF.

The chain carries TRBV6-1 and TRBJ2-7, with D possibly matching TRBD1 (6 bases). CDR1 and CDR2 (germline): MNHNS, SASEGT. CDR3 length: 18 amino acids. Trimming removed 3 bases from V and 3 bases from J, with 24 bases in between. The CDR3 DNA is TGTGCCAGCAGTGATTTGACAGGTCAGCCCTTCTGGGACTACGAGCAGTACTTC. Residues: CASSDLTGQPFWDYEQYF.

The chain links TRBV7-2 to TRBJ2-7; D gene uncertain. CDR1 and CDR2 from the germline V gene are SGHTA and FQGNSA. The CDR3 has 14 amino acids. Trimming took off 0 bases at V and 1 base at J, with 7 bases between the two ends. CDR3 region: CASSLATGSYEQYF. CDR3 in DNA: TGTGCCAGCAGCTTAGCGACTGGGTCCTACGAGCAGTACTTC.

This chain connects TRBV5-1 to TRBJ2-1; 11 bases map to TRBD2. The CDR3 runs to 16 residues. Trimming took 0 bases from V and 5 from J; bases not matched to a gene: 4. CDR1 and CDR2 from the germline V gene are SGHRS and YFSETQ. DNA for the CDR3: TGCGCCAGCAGCTTGGGGCTAGCGGGAGGAAACAATGAGCAGTTCTTC. This codes for CASSLGLAGGNNEQFF.

This chain connects TRBV4-1 to TRBJ2-1, with 13 bases fitting TRBD2. Trimming removed 0 bases from V and 6 bases from J; junction bases left unmatched: 2. Germline assignment: CDR1 MGHRA and CDR2 YSYEKL. The CDR3 has 16 residues. CDR3 residues: CASSQEGLAGTNEQFF. The DNA of the CDR3 is TGCGCCAGCAGCCAAGAGGGACTAGCGGGAACCAATGAGCAGTTCTTC.

The chain couples TRBV19 to TRBJ1-2; 7 bases agree with TRBD1. The junction had 13 bases not matched to a gene; V was cut back by 10 bases and J by 2 bases. The CDR3 is made up of 15 amino acids. Per the germline V gene, CDR1 is LNHDA and CDR2 is SQIVND (reference sequence). The chain's CDR3 is CATVVGQPGNYGYTF. DNA of the CDR3: TGTGCCACCGTCGTGGGACAGCCGGGGAACTATGGCTACACCTTC.

This chain connects TRBV5-1 to TRBJ1-1, with 7 positions matching TRBD1. Germline V gene data show CDR1 as SGHRS and CDR2 as YFSETQ. CDR3 length: 14 residues. J was trimmed by 6 bases and V by 3 bases; bases with no gene match: 8. CDR3 amino acids: CASSYGQEGAEAFF. For the CDR3, the DNA is TGCGCCAGCAGCTACGGACAGGAGGGGGCTGAAGCTTTCTTT.

J is TRBJ2-7 and V is TRBV7-9; TRBD1 aligns across 12 bases. Per the germline V gene, CDR1 is SEHNR and CDR2 is FQNEAQ (reference sequence). The CDR3 has 17 amino acids. The V segment lost 1 base and the J segment 3 bases; nucleotides outside the gene matches: 7. CDR3: CASSLEVGQGAFYEQYF. The CDR3 DNA reads as TGTGCCAGCAGCTTAGAAGTGGGACAGGGGGCTTTCTACGAGCAGTACTTC.

This chain joins TRBV6-6 and TRBJ1-3, with D possibly being TRBD1 (5 bases). Trimming left V 5 bases short and J 2 bases short, with 25 bases between. Germline lookup yields CDR1 MNHNY and CDR2 SVGAGI (reference sequence). The CDR3 has 19 residues. CDR3 sequence: CASSRTGGLHLGAGNTIYF. CDR3 nucleotide sequence: TGTGCCAGCAGTCGAACAGGAGGTCTTCATCTTGGAGCTGGAAACACCATATATTTT.

V gene TRBV10-2 combines with J gene TRBJ1-1; 7 bases align to TRBD1. CDR3 length: 16 amino acids. V shed 3 bases, J shed 2 bases, and the junction held 9 bases outside the gene matches. Germline V gene lookup returns CDR1 WSHSY and CDR2 SAAADI. CDR3 sequence: CASSDSWGQFNTEAFF. CDR3 nucleotide sequence: TGCGCCAGCAGTGACTCCTGGGGACAGTTTAACACTGAAGCTTTCTTT.

The chain recombines TRBV7-8 with TRBJ1-4; a possible D gene is TRBD1 (6 bases). Germline V gene sequence: CDR1 SGHVS, CDR2 FQNEAQ. The V end was cut by 5 bases, the J end by 0 bases, with 25 bases between. The CDR3 has 20 amino acids. DNA for the CDR3: TGTGCCAGCAGCCCGCGGAGTGAAGGGGGGGGGTATGCAACTAATGAAAAACTGTTTTTT. This encodes CASSPRSEGGGYATNEKLFF. The whole variable domain, remainder taken from reference TRBV7-8 and TRBJ1-4, is GAGVSQSPRYKVAKRGQDVALRCDPISGHVSLFWYQQALGQGPEFLTYFQNEAQLDKSGLPSDRFFAERPEGSVSTLKIQRTQQEDSAVYLCASSPRSEGGGYATNEKLFFGSGTQLSVL.

The chain uses TRBV7-9 and TRBJ1-5, with D unresolved. Looked up from germline, CDR1 is SEHNR and CDR2 is FQNEAQ (reference sequence). This CDR3 is built from 13 residues. Trimming removed 2 bases from V and 5 bases from J, with 7 bases in between. The CDR3: CASSLQNHQPQHF. The CDR3 DNA reads as TGTGCCAGCAGCTTACAGAACCATCAGCCCCAGCATTTT.

The chain joins TRBV3-1 (or the pseudogene TRBV3-2) to TRBJ2-7; 8 bases fit TRBD2. Germline values: CDR1 LGHDT, CDR2 YNNKEL (reference sequence). This CDR3 is built from 15 residues. The J segment lost 2 bases and the V segment lost 1 base, leaving 4 bases of the junction unmatched. For the CDR3, the DNA is TGTGCCAGCAGCCAAGGGAATAGCGGGGCCTACGAGCAGTACTTC. Translated: CASSQGNSGAYEQYF.

The chain joins TRBV10-3 to TRBJ1-2; 9 nucleotides match TRBD1. The germline V gene has CDR1 ENHRY and CDR2 SYGVKD. CDR3 size: 19 residues. After removal of 10 bases from V and 4 bases from J, the junction contained 25 bases not matched to a gene. CDR3 in amino acids: CATTGGTGGAFSSSYGYTF. The CDR3 region has the DNA TGTGCCACCACGGGAGGAACAGGGGGCGCTTTTTCGTCCTCCTATGGCTACACCTTC.

This clone occurred a few times. The chain combines TRBV5-1 with TRBJ1-1, with a weak D call TRBD1 (6 bases). CDR1 and CDR2 (germline): SGHRS, YFSETQ. The CDR3 has 15 amino acids. Trimming stripped 4 bases from V and 1 base from J, with 14 bases between. CDR3 loop: CASSQSARGNTEAFF. DNA of the CDR3: TGCGCCAGCAGCCAGTCCGCCAGGGGGAACACTGAAGCTTTCTTT. Based on the CDR3 plus reference TRBV5-1 and TRBJ1-1, the full variable domain is KAGVTQTPRYLIKTRGQQVTLSCSPISGHRSVSWYQQTPGQGLQFLFEYFSETQRNKGNFPGRFSGRQFSNSRSEMNVSTLELGDSALYLCASSQSARGNTEAFFGQGTRLTVV.

V and J are TRBV4-1 and TRBJ1-6, with D tentatively TRBD1 (5 bases). The CDR3 contains 17 residues. Germline V gene lookup returns CDR1 MGHRA and CDR2 YSYEKL. Trimming took off 0 bases at V and 6 bases at J, with 15 bases between the two ends. DNA for the CDR3: TGCGCCAGCAGCCAAGAAGGGAGAGGGGATGGTAATTCACCCCTCCACTTT. This codes for CASSQEGRGDGNSPLHF.

This clone was seen a single time. The rearrangement links TRBV28 to TRBJ1-1; D is uncertain. The CDR3 runs to 14 residues. Germline V gene lookup returns CDR1 MDHEN and CDR2 SYDVKM. V gave up 7 bases and J gave up 4 bases, with 16 bases separating them. Here the CDR3 DNA reads TGTGCCAGCACCATCAACCCGACGGGCACTGAAGCTTTCTTT. It translates to CASTINPTGTEAFF.

CDR3 in DNA: TGTGCCAGCAGTTACAAAACTGGGACAGGGAACAATGAGCAGTTCTTC. Translating gives CASSYKTGTGNNEQFF. This sequence joins TRBV6-5 and TRBJ2-1; 9 positions agree with TRBD1. The CDR3 extends over 16 amino acids. Germline assignment: CDR1 MNHEY and CDR2 SVGAGI. Germline trimming cut 2 bases from V and 5 bases from J; bases unmatched to any gene: 7.

V usage is TRBV7-3 and J usage is TRBJ2-3, with 11 bases that match TRBD2. The CDR3 sequence is 14 residues long. Trimming at V came to 6 bases and at J to 3 bases, leaving 2 bases not matched to a gene. Per germline, CDR1 SGHTA and CDR2 FQGTGA. CDR3 amino acids: CASSRTSGTDTQYF. CDR3 DNA: TGTGCCAGCAGTCGGACTAGCGGGACAGATACGCAGTATTTT.

This chain uses TRBV10-3 with TRBJ2-7; perhaps D is TRBD1 or TRBD2 (6 bases each). From germline, CDR1 is ENHRY and CDR2 SYGVKD. The CDR3 consists of 15 residues. The CDR3 protein is CATVFGAGKGDEQYF. CDR3 DNA: TGTGCTACCGTTTTCGGGGCGGGAAAGGGGGACGAGCAGTACTTC.

This clone was detected only once. This chain connects TRBV24-1 to TRBJ2-7; 9 nucleotides align to TRBD1. V was clipped by 0 bases and J by 6 bases; unmatched bases: 2. This CDR3 is built from 14 residues. The germline V gene has CDR1 KGHDR and CDR2 SFDVKD. The CDR3 DNA reads as TGTGCCACCAGTGATTTGAGGACAGGGGTCGAGCAGTACTTC. Protein sequence: CATSDLRTGVEQYF.

J is TRBJ1-4 and V is TRBV3-1 (or the pseudogene TRBV3-2), with no clear D. CDR3 length: 14 amino acids. Germline-derived CDR1 and CDR2 are LGHDT and YNNKEL (reference sequence). The V gene lost 5 bases and the J gene lost 5 bases, with 12 bases spanning the gap. This CDR3 is CASSFRGANEKLFF. CDR3 DNA sequence: TGTGCCAGCAGCTTCCGGGGAGCCAATGAAAAACTGTTTTTT.

The count of this clone is one. The genes are TRBV5-5 and TRBJ1-5; D not resolved. This CDR3 region has 13 residues. Germline CDR1 and CDR2: SGHKS and YYEKEE (reference sequence). V lost 0 bases and J lost 5, with 6 bases in between. The CDR3 is CASSLVHDQPQHF. CDR3 nucleotide sequence: TGTGCCAGCAGCTTGGTCCACGATCAGCCCCAGCATTTT.

The chain carries TRBV9 and TRBJ1-1; no firm D call. The V gene's germline CDR1 is SGDLS and CDR2 YYNGEE. The CDR3 spans 12 residues. V was pared by 4 bases and J by 5 bases, with 9 bases between. CDR3 amino acids: CASSPWRTEAFF. In DNA, the CDR3 is TGTGCCAGCAGCCCTTGGCGAACTGAAGCTTTCTTT.

The DNA of the CDR3 is TGTGCCAGCAGCTCCTCCTCTAGGGGCCAAGAGACCCAGTACTTC. Translating it yields CASSSSSRGQETQYF. The chain uses TRBV6-5 and TRBJ2-5; perhaps TRBD1 as D (5 bases). Looked up from germline, CDR1 is MNHEY and CDR2 is SVGAGI. V lost 6 bases and J lost 1, with 15 bases in between. The CDR3 has 15 residues.